This T cell receptor beta chain was profiled in a study of blood T cell repertoires in COVID-19. Study-wide background: Nucleic acid was either cDNA or gDNA, and it came from T cells, B-cell-depleted T cells, or PBMCs.

V lost 5 bases, J lost 1 base, and 12 bases lay in between. The CDR3 contains 15 residues. Germline CDR1 SEHNR, CDR2 FQNEAQ (reference sequence). TCRdb's table, derived via immunoSEQ multiplex PCR, lists solely in-frame clones and lacks some. This sample has more than 30,000 clones, with about 80% found just once. The clonotype was recovered from a woman between 70 and 85 years old with acute or convalescent COVID-19. This chain links TRBV7-9 with TRBJ2-1; D ambiguous. The sample was peripheral blood. CDR3 protein: CASSPSYWSYNEQFF. In DNA, the CDR3 is TGTGCCAGCAGCCCCTCCTATTGGTCCTACAATGAGCAGTTCTTC.